This paragraph reports one T cell receptor beta chain. The antigen is unknown. Germline loops: CDR1 SGDLS, CDR2 YYNGEE. V was pared by 0 bases and J by 3 bases, with 9 bases between. The CDR3 has 14 amino acids. The method was immunoSEQ multiplex PCR; TCRdb's version includes in-frame clones alone and lacks a portion of them. The data hold tens of thousands of clones, with roughly nine tenths observed a single time. This record belongs to a study of OX40 agonist ivuxolimab in advanced cancers. Looking at the study overall: Three dose-escalation patients had partial responses: one with hepatocellular carcinoma and two with cutaneous melanoma.

The study's findings and limits: Clones of CD4+ and CD8+ blood T cells grew by week 6 at doses of 0.1 to 3.0 mg/kg.

Patients had blood sampled at baseline and again on cycle 4 day 1 and cycle 7 day 1. The sequences come from CD4+ or CD8+ T cells sorted from blood, collected in a trial of the OX40 agonist ivuxolimab. V gene TRBV9 combines with J gene TRBJ1-1, with D maybe TRBD1 (6 bases). This clonotype was obtained from an adult with an advanced solid tumor such as melanoma, head and neck, liver or kidney cancer. In DNA form, the CDR3 reads TGTGCCAGCAGCGTAGCAGGGGACGACACTGAAGCTTTCTTT. Its translation: CASSVAGDDTEAFF. Variable domain in full (rest from reference TRBV9 and TRBJ1-1): DSGVTQTPKHLITATGQRVTLRCSPRSGDLSVYWYQQSLDQGLQFLIQYYNGEERAKGNILERFSAQQFPDLHSELNLSSLELGDSALYFCASSVAGDDTEAFFGQGTRLTVV.